The 20 T cell receptor beta chains below come from one sample, sequenced in a study of cytomegalovirus exposure and HLA in healthy donors (dated by TCRdb to 2017 to 2019). Libraries were prepared through the immunoSEQ multiplex PCR assay. For the multiplex PCR, a mixture combining 60 forward primers for TCR Vbeta segments and 13 reverse primers for TCR Jbeta segments was used. Drawn from immuneACCESS, this table holds only the in-frame rearrangements with V and J called that TCRdb kept. Clones are partly lost; checked studies trace under half to an unresolved V gene and leave the rest unexplained. The sample records fewer than 250,000 clones, 65% to 85% of which are singletons. The top ten clones comprise under 0.85% of the sample. Sequences were obtained from PBMCs. The receptors come from a boy younger than 10 in good health and CMV-seronegative.

J is TRBJ2-5 and V is TRBV4-1, with 8 bases identical to TRBD1. V shed 4 bases and J 5 bases; nucleotides not matched to a gene: 9. The V gene's germline CDR1 is MGHRA and CDR2 YSYEKL. The CDR3 has 15 residues. In DNA, the CDR3 is TGCGCCAGCAGCCCGGGGCAGGGGGCTCGGGAGACCCAGTACTTC. As protein: CASSPGQGARETQYF.

The rearrangement links TRBV5-4 to TRBJ1-5; a weak D match, TRBD1 (5 bases). This CDR3 is 15 amino acids long. Trimming stripped 3 bases from V and 4 bases from J, with 14 bases between. Germline loops: CDR1 SGHNT, CDR2 YYREEE (reference sequence). The CDR3 DNA reads TGTGCCAGCAGCTCGGACGGGGGAGGGAATCAGCCCCAGCATTTT. Its protein product is CASSSDGGGNQPQHF.

The V call is TRBV30, the J call TRBJ1-4; 8 nucleotides line up with TRBD1. Germline-derived CDR1 and CDR2 are GTSNPN and SVGIG (reference sequence). V lost 2 bases and J lost 0; bases outside the gene matches: 5. The CDR3 contains 16 residues. CDR3 sequence: CAWSQDRVTTNEKLFF. CDR3 DNA sequence: TGTGCCTGGAGTCAGGACAGGGTGACAACTAATGAAAAACTGTTTTTT.

V and J are TRBV13 and TRBJ2-7, with D unclear. The CDR3 is made up of 13 amino acids. V lost 0 bases and J lost 5, with 8 bases in between. CDR1 PRHDT and CDR2 FYEKMQ come from the germline V gene (reference sequence). The CDR3 bases are TGTGCCAGCAGCTTAGGACTAACCAACGAGCAGTACTTC. Translating gives CASSLGLTNEQYF.

This clone has a handful of counts. CDR3 region: CASRDRGAGLQETQYF. DNA for the CDR3: TGTGCCAGCAGGGACAGGGGCGCGGGCCTTCAAGAGACCCAGTACTTC. The chain employs TRBV11-2 and TRBJ2-5; TRBD1 matches 9 bases. The CDR3 spans 16 residues. The germline V gene encodes CDR1 SGHAT and CDR2 FQNNGV. V was clipped by 6 bases and J by 2 bases; unmatched bases: 10.

The rearrangement joins TRBV29-1 to TRBJ2-5; TRBD1 agrees at 8 bases. V was clipped by 6 bases and J by 5 bases; unmatched bases: 8. CDR1 and CDR2 from the germline V gene are SQVTM and ANQGSEA. This CDR3 has 13 amino acids. The CDR3 coding sequence is TGCAGCGTACAGGGGGTCTTAACGGAGACCCAGTACTTC. Its translation: CSVQGVLTETQYF.

The chain uses TRBV5-4 and TRBJ2-7; TRBD2 matches 8 bases. V lost 0 bases to trimming and J lost 6 bases; unmatched junction nucleotides: 8. This CDR3 region has 15 residues. The germline CDR1 and CDR2 sequences are SGHNT and YYREEE (reference sequence). CDR3 nucleotides: TGTGCCAGCAGCTTGGTGGCAGCGGGAGAAGGCGAGCAGTACTTC. This translates into CASSLVAAGEGEQYF.

V gene TRBV29-1 combines with J gene TRBJ2-5, with 11 bases matching TRBD2. Per germline, CDR1 SQVTM and CDR2 ANQGSEA. Losses at the gene ends were 3 bases for V and 4 bases for J; bases not matched to a gene: 1. The CDR3 has 13 residues. This CDR3 reads CSVDTSGGETQYF. CDR3 DNA sequence: TGCAGCGTTGACACTAGCGGGGGAGAGACCCAGTACTTC.

The chain recombines TRBV11-1 with TRBJ2-3; D call uncertain. V shed 3 bases and J shed 5 bases, with 12 bases lying between them. The CDR3 spans 14 residues. CDR1 SGHAT and CDR2 FQDESV come from the germline V gene (reference sequence). The chain's CDR3 is CASSLSDKRDTQYF. CDR3 nucleotide sequence: TGTGCCAGCAGCTTGTCCGACAAGAGAGATACGCAGTATTTT.

The V and J genes are TRBV27 and TRBJ2-2; 7 bases agree with TRBD2. The V and J ends lost 8 bases and 7 bases, in that order; junction bases with no gene match: 4. CDR1 is MNHEY, CDR2 SMNVEV, per germline (reference sequence). CDR3 size: 12 residues. CDR3 sequence: CASGGVGGELFF. The CDR3 DNA reads TGTGCCAGCGGGGGGGTTGGCGGGGAGCTGTTTTTT.

The V call is TRBV5-4, the J call TRBJ2-7; 8 bases are a match to TRBD2. The germline V gene has CDR1 SGHNT and CDR2 YYREEE (reference sequence). The CDR3 covers 14 residues. Trimming cost V 4 bases and J 10 bases; bases outside gene matches: 13. CDR3 DNA sequence: TGTGCCAGCAGCGGCGGGGGGCCGGTTTGTGAACAGTACTTC. Protein product: CASSGGGPVCEQYF.

This clone was counted a single time. The gene calls are TRBV5-6 and TRBJ2-7, with a weak D call TRBD2 (6 bases). The germline V gene has CDR1 SGHDT and CDR2 YYEEEE. The CDR3 loop spans 14 amino acids. Trimming removed 1 base from V and 3 bases from J, with 11 bases in between. The CDR3 sequence: CASSLPSAGYEQYF. CDR3 DNA sequence: TGTGCCAGCAGCTTGCCCTCAGCGGGCTACGAGCAGTACTTC.

The chain couples TRBV2 to TRBJ1-1; a weak D match, TRBD1 (6 bases). CDR3 length: 17 residues. V lost 3 bases to trimming and J lost 3 bases, with 20 bases between them. CDR1 is SNHLY and CDR2 is FYNNEI in the germline V gene. This chain's CDR3 is CASSDSTQGLTYTEAFF. The CDR3 nucleotides are TGTGCCAGCAGTGATAGTACGCAGGGGCTGACATACACTGAAGCTTTCTTT.

The chain couples TRBV7-9 to TRBJ1-2; tentatively, D is TRBD1 (5 bases). Germline assignment: CDR1 SEHNR and CDR2 FQNEAQ (reference sequence). The CDR3 covers 16 residues. V shed 1 base and J shed 4 bases, with 16 bases lying between them. The CDR3 region is CASSLVSAGKLYGYTF. The DNA of the CDR3 is TGTGCCAGCAGCTTAGTTTCTGCAGGGAAACTCTATGGCTACACCTTC.

The rearrangement uses TRBV27 and TRBJ1-2; tentatively, D is TRBD1 (6 bases). This CDR3 spans 14 amino acids. The V and J ends lost 3 bases and 8 bases respectively, with 16 bases between them. Germline V CDR1 and CDR2: MNHEY, SMNVEV (reference sequence). The CDR3 region is CASSFGQGPRGYTF. CDR3 DNA sequence: TGTGCCAGCAGTTTTGGTCAGGGGCCTAGAGGCTACACCTTC.

J is TRBJ1-1 and V is TRBV30; 7 bases map to TRBD1. This CDR3 has 14 amino acids. V lost 0 bases to trimming and J lost 5 bases; unmatched junction nucleotides: 6. Germline lookup yields CDR1 GTSNPN and CDR2 SVGIG (reference sequence). This CDR3 reads CAWSVPGGGTEAFF. CDR3 in DNA: TGTGCCTGGAGTGTACCAGGGGGAGGAACTGAAGCTTTCTTT.

This chain links TRBV29-1 with TRBJ2-3, with D possibly being TRBD2 (5 bases). CDR3 length equals 13 residues. Germline CDR1 is SQVTM and CDR2 is ANQGSEA. V gave up 6 bases and J gave up 2 bases, with 12 bases separating them. The CDR3 spells CSVRTQYTDTQYF. As DNA, the CDR3 is TGCAGCGTAAGGACTCAATACACAGATACGCAGTATTTT.

The rearrangement uses TRBV21-1 and TRBJ2-2; TRBD2 is the table's D call and was not checked against the DNA. TRBV21-1 is a documented pseudogene. The CDR3 is 17 amino acids. CDR3 nucleotides: TGTGCCAGCAGCAAAAGGACTAGCGGGAGGAACACCGGGGAGCTGTTTTTT. Protein product: CASSKRTSGRNTGELFF.

The CDR3 sequence is CASSSYRGVGVEQYF. In nucleotides, the CDR3 is TGTGCCAGCAGCTCCTACAGGGGGGTAGGTGTCGAGCAGTACTTC. This chain links TRBV9 with TRBJ2-7; TRBD1 matches at 8 bases. V trimming: 4 bases; J trimming: 6 bases; junction bases outside the gene matches: 12. In germline, CDR1 is SGDLS, CDR2 YYNGEE. The length of the CDR3 is 15 residues.

The chain couples TRBV4-1 to TRBJ2-2, with D unclear. V was trimmed by 0 bases and J by 4 bases, leaving 6 bases between them. Germline CDR1 reads MGHRA; CDR2 reads YSYEKL. This CDR3 is 14 amino acids long. The CDR3 region has the DNA TGCGCCAGCAGCCAAGATTACGGCACCGGGGAGCTGTTTTTT. Translated: CASSQDYGTGELFF.